Following are 24 T cell receptor beta chains from one sample sequenced in a study of cytomegalovirus exposure and HLA in healthy donors. PCR used 60 Vbeta primers and 13 Jbeta primers. Sequencing was performed with immunoSEQ multiplex PCR; in TCRdb, only in-frame clones are kept and a portion is missing. This sample has 95,000 to 150,000 clones, with around 67% found just once. Specimen: PBMCs. The origin of the receptors is a woman aged 40 to 55 in good health and CMV-seronegative.

The V and J genes are TRBV2 and TRBJ1-6, with 7 positions matching TRBD1. CDR1 and CDR2 (germline): SNHLY, FYNNEI. The CDR3 length is 14 residues. Trimming cost V 11 bases and J 5 bases; bases outside gene matches: 9. The CDR3: CAAKSGTDNSPLHF. The CDR3 DNA is TGTGCCGCCAAGTCGGGGACAGATAATTCACCCCTCCACTTT.

The rearrangement uses TRBV6-1 and TRBJ1-5; D uncertain. The germline V and J ends were trimmed by 7 bases and 1 base, with 11 bases remaining between them. This CDR3 spans 14 amino acids. Germline assignment: CDR1 MNHNS and CDR2 SASEGT. CDR3 nucleotide sequence: TGTGCCAGCATGGCAGGAGGAAGCAATCAGCCCCAGCATTTT. It translates to CASMAGGSNQPQHF.

The chain has TRBV6-5 and TRBJ1-6; D gene uncertain. The V end lost 0 bases, the J end lost 9 bases, and 15 bases lay between the germline ends. The germline gives CDR1 MNHEY, CDR2 SVGAGI. The CDR3 totals 16 residues. This CDR3 reads CASSYSSGFTTSPLHF. CDR3 sequence (DNA): TGTGCCAGCAGTTACTCATCCGGTTTCACCACTTCACCCCTCCACTTT.

V usage is TRBV7-3 and J usage is TRBJ2-3, with 7 bases matching TRBD1. V dropped 5 bases and J dropped 0; count of bases not matched to a gene: 5. The germline V gene has CDR1 SGHTA and CDR2 FQGTGA. CDR3 length: 15 amino acids. The CDR3 reads CASSPQGVSTDTQYF. In nucleotides, the CDR3 is TGTGCCAGCAGCCCCCAGGGGGTGAGCACAGATACGCAGTATTTT.

The chain couples TRBV2 to TRBJ1-2; a weak D match, TRBD1 (6 bases). V was pared by 10 bases and J by 6 bases, with 21 bases between. Germline V gene sequence: CDR1 SNHLY, CDR2 FYNNEI. The CDR3 is 14 amino acids. The CDR3 DNA reads TGTGCCACTGGGGGCCGGGATTTCTCGGATGGCTACACCTTC. Translating gives CATGGRDFSDGYTF.

The chain is built from TRBV10-3 and TRBJ2-2; the D is unclear. The germline gives CDR1 ENHRY, CDR2 SYGVKD. The CDR3 length is 13 residues. Trimming shortened V by 8 bases and J by 5 bases, and 12 bases separated the two germline ends. The DNA of the CDR3 is TGTGCCATCCCCTCTCCGTTAACCGGGGAGCTGTTTTTT. Encoded protein: CAIPSPLTGELFF.

The chain carries TRBV7-2 and TRBJ2-1, with D possibly TRBD2 on 5 matching bases. This CDR3 is 15 amino acids long. V gave up 3 bases and J gave up 10 bases, with 19 bases separating them. CDR1 is SGHTA and CDR2 is FQGNSA in the germline V gene. The chain's CDR3 is CASSLDWRWRAEQFF. The DNA of the CDR3 is TGTGCCAGCAGCTTGGATTGGAGATGGCGGGCCGAGCAGTTCTTC.

The chain has TRBV29-1 and TRBJ1-1, with D unresolved. Germline loops: CDR1 SQVTM, CDR2 ANQGSEA. Trimming took off 4 bases at V and 4 bases at J, with 13 bases between the two ends. The CDR3 covers 13 residues. CDR3 residues: CSVVLGRGTEAFF. DNA for the CDR3: TGCAGCGTTGTCCTGGGTCGAGGCACTGAAGCTTTCTTT.

The genes are TRBV5-1 and TRBJ2-3; 12 bases match TRBD2. J gave up 1 base and V 0 bases, and 0 bases lay outside the gene matches. CDR1 and CDR2 (germline): SGHRS, YFSETQ. The CDR3 runs 16 residues. CDR3 residues: CASSLGTSGGTDTQYF. Here the CDR3 DNA reads TGCGCCAGCAGCTTGGGGACTAGCGGGGGCACAGATACGCAGTATTTT.

This chain connects TRBV9 to TRBJ1-2; weak D call: TRBD1 (5 bases). Germline values: CDR1 SGDLS, CDR2 YYNGEE. There are 15 residues in the CDR3. The V and J ends lost 0 bases and 3 bases respectively, with 12 bases between them. The CDR3 coding sequence is TGTGCCAGCAGCGTAGAAGGAATAGGGGACTATGGCTACACCTTC. This translates into CASSVEGIGDYGYTF.

This chain connects TRBV7-3 to TRBJ1-3; D call uncertain. CDR1 SGHTA and CDR2 FQGTGA come from the germline V gene. The CDR3 is made up of 16 amino acids. V dropped 4 bases and J dropped 4 bases, with 17 bases sitting between them. The CDR3 is CASSSSAGAGGNTIYF. For the CDR3, the DNA is TGTGCCAGCAGCTCCTCCGCGGGAGCGGGCGGAAACACCATATATTTT.

The chain joins TRBV2 to TRBJ2-3; possible D gene TRBD2, 7 bases. Trimming cost V 8 bases and J 5 bases, with 14 bases left between them. Germline V gene lookup returns CDR1 SNHLY and CDR2 FYNNEI. CDR3 length: 13 amino acids. DNA for the CDR3: TGTGCCAGCGAGGGGGGGCCTGGAGATACGCAGTATTTT. Translation gives CASEGGPGDTQYF.

The chain carries TRBV28 and TRBJ1-2; D is possibly TRBD1 (6 bases). The V end was cut by 3 bases, the J end by 4 bases, with 12 bases between. Germline V gene data show CDR1 as MDHEN and CDR2 as SYDVKM. This CDR3 has 14 residues. The CDR3 here is CASSLGGQGYGYTF. The CDR3 region has the DNA TGTGCCAGCAGTTTGGGGGGGCAGGGCTATGGCTACACCTTC.

The V call is TRBV7-2, the J call TRBJ2-7; 8 bases agree with TRBD1. Germline trimming cut 5 bases from V and 5 bases from J; bases unmatched to any gene: 8. CDR3 length equals 14 residues. Germline V CDR1 and CDR2: SGHTA, FQGNSA. The CDR3 coding sequence is TGTGCCAGCAGCCCCGGACAGGGTGCCAACGAGCAGTACTTC. This gives the protein CASSPGQGANEQYF. Drawing the rest from reference TRBV7-2 and TRBJ2-7, the complete variable domain is GAGVSQSPSNKVTEKGKDVELRCDPISGHTALYWYRQSLGQGLEFLIYFQGNSAPDKSGLPSDRFSAERTGGSVSTLTIQRTQQEDSAVYLCASSPGQGANEQYFGPGTRLTVT.

The chain has TRBV5-1 and TRBJ2-1, with 8 bases identical to TRBD2. With V trimmed by 2 bases and J by 9 bases, 1 base remained unmatched. Germline values: CDR1 SGHRS, CDR2 YFSETQ. The CDR3 length is 12 residues. CDR3 coding DNA: TGCGCCAGCAGCTTCGGGGGGGCTGAGCAGTTCTTC. This gives the protein CASSFGGAEQFF.

The CDR3 DNA reads as TGTGCCAGCTCACCCACTCAGGGGCCCTACGAGCAGTACTTC. This gives the protein CASSPTQGPYEQYF. This chain joins TRBV18 and TRBJ2-7; D perhaps matches TRBD1 (6 bases). V was trimmed by 3 bases and J by 2 bases, leaving 11 bases between them. Germline V gives CDR1 KGHSH, CDR2 LQKENI. The CDR3 covers 14 residues.

The genes are TRBV25-1 and TRBJ2-2, with TRBD2 identical over 11 bases. The CDR3 consists of 17 residues. The V gene's germline CDR1 is MGHDK and CDR2 SYGVNS. With V trimmed by 2 bases and J by 6 bases, 8 bases remained unmatched. For the CDR3, the DNA is TGTGCCAGCAGTGAAGAAATAGCGGGGGGGGTCCCCGGGGAGCTGTTTTTT. This codes for CASSEEIAGGVPGELFF.

CDR3 loop: CASSLAASGTYNEQFF. The CDR3 region has the DNA TGTGCCAGCAGCTTGGCGGCTAGCGGGACCTACAATGAGCAGTTCTTC. This chain uses TRBV5-4 with TRBJ2-1, with 9 bases aligning to TRBD2. The CDR3 has 16 residues. Germline trimming cut 0 bases from V and 2 bases from J; bases unmatched to any gene: 3. The germline V gene encodes CDR1 SGHNT and CDR2 YYREEE (reference sequence).

The chain is built from TRBV2 and TRBJ2-3; a possible D gene is TRBD1 (6 bases). The CDR3 length is 15 residues. The ends were cut back, 5 bases at V and 0 bases at J, with 12 bases in the middle. The germline V gene encodes CDR1 SNHLY and CDR2 FYNNEI. CDR3 in amino acids: CASSYQGSSTDTQYF. The CDR3 bases are TGTGCCAGCAGTTACCAGGGGTCGAGCACAGATACGCAGTATTTT.

The V and J genes are TRBV5-6 and TRBJ2-2; D might be TRBD2 (6 bases). The V end lost 4 bases, the J end lost 1 base, and 17 bases lay between the germline ends. Germline V gene data show CDR1 as SGHDT and CDR2 as YYEEEE. The CDR3 has 17 amino acids. The CDR3, as DNA: TGTGCCAGCAGCCCCAGAGGGCGGGGTGGGAACACCGGGGAGCTGTTTTTT. Encoded protein: CASSPRGRGGNTGELFF.

J is TRBJ2-5 and V is TRBV28; 10 bases fit TRBD2. The ends lost 4 bases at V and 5 bases at J; junction bases unmatched: 7. The CDR3 has 15 amino acids. Germline CDR1 MDHEN, CDR2 SYDVKM. CDR3 nucleotides: TGTGCCAGCAGTTCCCTCATTAGCGGGAGGGAGACCCAGTACTTC. This gives the protein CASSSLISGRETQYF.

This clone has only a few counts. The gene calls are TRBV18 and TRBJ2-7; TRBD2 agrees at 7 bases. Germline trimming cut 4 bases from V and 0 bases from J; bases unmatched to any gene: 3. The germline V gene encodes CDR1 KGHSH and CDR2 LQKENI. This CDR3 has 14 residues. CDR3 residues: CASSLRGDSYEQYF. CDR3 coding DNA: TGTGCCAGCTCACTCCGGGGGGACTCCTACGAGCAGTACTTC.

The chain has TRBV4-2 and TRBJ1-6; possibly TRBD1 for D (6 bases). This CDR3 spans 17 amino acids. Trimming left V 0 bases short and J 6 bases short, with 15 bases between. Germline V CDR1 and CDR2: LGHNA, YNFKEQ. CDR3 DNA: TGTGCCAGCAGCCAAGAGAAACAGGGAATAGGTAATTCACCCCTCCACTTT. Its protein is CASSQEKQGIGNSPLHF.

V and J are TRBV7-2 and TRBJ2-3; D not resolved. V dropped 4 bases and J dropped 3 bases, with 8 bases sitting between them. CDR1 SGHTA and CDR2 FQGNSA come from the germline V gene. This CDR3 spans 13 amino acids. The CDR3 DNA reads TGTGCCAGCAGCTCCTTTCGGACAGATACGCAGTATTTT. It translates to CASSSFRTDTQYF.